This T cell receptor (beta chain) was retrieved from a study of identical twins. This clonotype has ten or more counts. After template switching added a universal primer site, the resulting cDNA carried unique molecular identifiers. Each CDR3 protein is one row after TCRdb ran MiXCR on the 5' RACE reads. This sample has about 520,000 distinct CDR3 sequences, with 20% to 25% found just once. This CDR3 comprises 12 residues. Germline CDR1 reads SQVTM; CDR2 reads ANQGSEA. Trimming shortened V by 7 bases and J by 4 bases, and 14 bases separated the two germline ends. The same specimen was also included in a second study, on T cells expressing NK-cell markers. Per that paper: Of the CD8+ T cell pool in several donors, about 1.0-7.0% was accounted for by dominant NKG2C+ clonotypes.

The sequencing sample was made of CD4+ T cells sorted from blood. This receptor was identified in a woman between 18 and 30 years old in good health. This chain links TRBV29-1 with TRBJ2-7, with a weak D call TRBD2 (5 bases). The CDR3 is CSARGAFYEQYF. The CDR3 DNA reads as TGCAGCGCCCGGGGAGCATTTTACGAGCAGTACTTC.